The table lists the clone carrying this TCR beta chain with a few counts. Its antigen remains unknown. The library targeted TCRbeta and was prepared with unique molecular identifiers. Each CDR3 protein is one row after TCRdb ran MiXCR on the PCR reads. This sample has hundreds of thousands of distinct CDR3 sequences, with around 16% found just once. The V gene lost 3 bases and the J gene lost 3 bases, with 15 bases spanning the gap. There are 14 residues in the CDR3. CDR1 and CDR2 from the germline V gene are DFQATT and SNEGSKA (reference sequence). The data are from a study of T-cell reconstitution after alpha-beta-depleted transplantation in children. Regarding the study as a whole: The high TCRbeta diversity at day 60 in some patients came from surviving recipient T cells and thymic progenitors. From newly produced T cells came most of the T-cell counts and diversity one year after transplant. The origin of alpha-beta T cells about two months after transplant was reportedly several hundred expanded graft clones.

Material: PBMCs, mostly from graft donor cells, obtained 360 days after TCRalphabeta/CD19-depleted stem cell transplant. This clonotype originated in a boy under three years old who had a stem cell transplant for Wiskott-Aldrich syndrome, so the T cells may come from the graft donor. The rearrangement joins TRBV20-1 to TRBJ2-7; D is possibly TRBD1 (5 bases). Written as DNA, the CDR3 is TGCAGTGCTAGTCCAGTAGGGGCCCACTACGAGCAGTACTTC. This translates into CSASPVGAHYEQYF.